This T cell receptor (beta chain) was retrieved from a study of identical twins. Study-wide points: An excess of low generation probability was shown by twin-shared out-of-frame alpha sequences.

At least ten counts were recorded for this clonotype. Its antigen is currently unknown. CDR1 MNHEY and CDR2 SVGAGI come from the germline V gene. This CDR3 has 14 residues. V was clipped by 4 bases and J by 3 bases, with 11 bases between them. TCRdb reprocessed the 5' RACE reads via MiXCR and lists one record per CDR3 protein. In the table there are a few hundred thousand distinct CDR3 sequences, about 8.9% of which are singletons. The data were also submitted as part of a second study, on yellow fever vaccine responses in identical twins.

The material sequenced was CD8+ T cells sorted from blood. The sequence came from a woman between 18 and 29 years old in good health. This chain connects TRBV6-5 to TRBJ2-3; perhaps TRBD2 as D (6 bases). The CDR3 spells CASSSGSGTDTQYF. The DNA for the CDR3 is TGTGCCAGCAGTTCCGGGAGTGGGACAGATACGCAGTATTTT.